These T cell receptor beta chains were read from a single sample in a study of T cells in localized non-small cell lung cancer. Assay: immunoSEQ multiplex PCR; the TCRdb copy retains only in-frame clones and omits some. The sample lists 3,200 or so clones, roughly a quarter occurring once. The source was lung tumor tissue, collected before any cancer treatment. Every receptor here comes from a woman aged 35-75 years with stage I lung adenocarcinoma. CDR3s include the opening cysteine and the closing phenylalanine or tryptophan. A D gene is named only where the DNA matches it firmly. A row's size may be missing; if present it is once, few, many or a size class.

cdr3_nt: TGTGCCAGCAGTTACGGACAGGGGGCGGGCACTGAAGCTTTCTTT
cdr3_aa: CASSYGQGAGTEAFF
clone_size: .
j_call: TRBJ1-1
d_call: TRBD1
v_call: TRBV6-8

cdr3_nt: TGTGCCAGCAGTTCAGGGAGCACCTATAATTCACCCCTCCACTTT
cdr3_aa: CASSSGSTYNSPLHF
clone_size: .
j_call: TRBJ1-6
d_call: .
v_call: TRBV6-8

cdr3_nt: TGTGCCTGGAGTCCCGGACTAGCGGGGGGCGAGCAGTACTTC
cdr3_aa: CAWSPGLAGGEQYF
clone_size: few
j_call: TRBJ2-7
d_call: TRBD2
v_call: TRBV30

cdr3_nt: TGCAGCGTTCGCTCCGGTGGGAGTAGTGGCTACACCTTC
cdr3_aa: CSVRSGGSSGYTF
clone_size: .
j_call: TRBJ1-2
d_call: .
v_call: TRBV29-1

cdr3_nt: TGTGCCAGCAGCCTCCTTAGCCAGCGGAGCTCCTACGAGCAGTACTTC
cdr3_aa: CASSLLSQRSSYEQYF
clone_size: .
j_call: TRBJ2-7
d_call: .
v_call: TRBV14

cdr3_nt: TGTGCCAGCAGCGGCAGCTTTAATCAGCCCCAGCATTTT
cdr3_aa: CASSGSFNQPQHF
clone_size: .
j_call: TRBJ1-5
d_call: .
v_call: TRBV14

cdr3_nt: TGCGCCAGCAGCTTCTGGGACAGGGGTCGCACCGGGGAGCTGTTTTTT
cdr3_aa: CASSFWDRGRTGELFF
clone_size: .
j_call: TRBJ2-2
d_call: TRBD1
v_call: TRBV4-1

cdr3_nt: TGTGCCTGGGGGACAAGCAATCAGCCCCAGCATTTT
cdr3_aa: CAWGTSNQPQHF
clone_size: .
j_call: TRBJ1-5
d_call: .
v_call: TRBV30

cdr3_nt: TGTGCCAGCAGCTCGCCAGGGATATATACTGAAGCTTTCTTT
cdr3_aa: CASSSPGIYTEAFF
clone_size: medium-sized
j_call: TRBJ1-1
d_call: .
v_call: TRBV11-3

cdr3_nt: TGCGCCAGCAGCCAAGATCTCAGGGGCGGTTTGAATGAAAAACTGTTTTTT
cdr3_aa: CASSQDLRGGLNEKLFF
clone_size: .
j_call: TRBJ1-4
d_call: .
v_call: TRBV23-1

cdr3_nt: TGTGCCAGCAGAAGGATCGGCGGACAGGGTGGGCAGCAGTACTTC
cdr3_aa: CASRRIGGQGGQQYF
clone_size: medium-sized
j_call: TRBJ2-7
d_call: TRBD1
v_call: TRBV6-8

cdr3_nt: TGTGCCAGCAGCCCAACGACCGCACTTGGAAACACCATATATTTT
cdr3_aa: CASSPTTALGNTIYF
clone_size: few
j_call: TRBJ1-3
d_call: .
v_call: TRBV7-2

cdr3_nt: TGTGCTAGTGGCTTTAGCGGGGGGGCCTCTTATACGCAGTATTTT
cdr3_aa: CASGFSGGASYTQYF
clone_size: .
j_call: TRBJ2-3
d_call: TRBD2
v_call: TRBV12-5

cdr3_nt: TGTGCCAGCAGTCTCGCCGGGACAGGTATCAATGAGCAGTTCTTC
cdr3_aa: CASSLAGTGINEQFF
clone_size: medium-sized
j_call: TRBJ2-1
d_call: TRBD1
v_call: TRBV6-8

cdr3_nt: TGTGCCAGCAGTTACATAGGGAGTGGGAACACTGAAGCTTTCTTT
cdr3_aa: CASSYIGSGNTEAFF
clone_size: medium-sized
j_call: TRBJ1-1
d_call: .
v_call: TRBV6-8

cdr3_nt: TGCGCCAGCAGCCAAGCTGGGAGGAACCAGCCCCAGCATTTT
cdr3_aa: CASSQAGRNQPQHF
clone_size: few
j_call: TRBJ1-5
d_call: .
v_call: TRBV4-1

cdr3_nt: TGTGCCAGCAGCTTGGGAGGGGGAAGCAATCAGCCCCAGCATTTT
cdr3_aa: CASSLGGGSNQPQHF
clone_size: .
j_call: TRBJ1-5
d_call: .
v_call: TRBV11-1

cdr3_nt: TGTGCCTGGAGTGTCCTAAATGAGCAGTTCTTC
cdr3_aa: CAWSVLNEQFF
clone_size: .
j_call: TRBJ2-1
d_call: .
v_call: TRBV30

cdr3_nt: TGTGCCAGCAGTGTTGACAGGGACTATGGCTACACCTTC
cdr3_aa: CASSVDRDYGYTF
clone_size: .
j_call: TRBJ1-2
d_call: TRBD1
v_call: TRBV6-8

cdr3_nt: TGCGCCAGCAGCTTGGTAAAAGGGGACACCGGGGAGCTGTTTTTT
cdr3_aa: CASSLVKGDTGELFF
clone_size: .
j_call: TRBJ2-2
d_call: .
v_call: TRBV5-1

cdr3_nt: TGTGCCAGCAGCCAAGGGACAACGGACACTGAAGCTTTCTTT
cdr3_aa: CASSQGTTDTEAFF
clone_size: few
j_call: TRBJ1-1
d_call: .
v_call: TRBV11-3

cdr3_nt: TGTGCCAGCAGTGCTTTAGCGGGGGAATCCTACAATGAGCAGTTCTTC
cdr3_aa: CASSALAGESYNEQFF
clone_size: medium-sized
j_call: TRBJ2-1
d_call: TRBD2
v_call: TRBV6-8

cdr3_nt: TGTGCCAGCAGCCCGGGGCTTCAGACAGATACGCAGTATTTT
cdr3_aa: CASSPGLQTDTQYF
clone_size: few
j_call: TRBJ2-3
d_call: .
v_call: TRBV11-3

cdr3_nt: TGCGCCAGCAGCCCTTTGGAGGGCGGTAATTCACCCCTCCACTTT
cdr3_aa: CASSPLEGGNSPLHF
clone_size: .
j_call: TRBJ1-6
d_call: .
v_call: TRBV5-1

cdr3_nt: TGTGCCAGCAGCTTAGATCTAGCGGGGAACGAGCAGTACTTC
cdr3_aa: CASSLDLAGNEQYF
clone_size: .
j_call: TRBJ2-7
d_call: TRBD2
v_call: TRBV11-3

cdr3_nt: TGTGCCAGCAGCTTAGGCAGGTATCAGGGAATCTACGAGCAGTACTTC
cdr3_aa: CASSLGRYQGIYEQYF
clone_size: .
j_call: TRBJ2-7
d_call: .
v_call: TRBV11-3

cdr3_nt: TGTGCCAGTAGTATTGGGGCAGGGCGAGGGAACACTGAAGCTTTCTTT
cdr3_aa: CASSIGAGRGNTEAFF
clone_size: .
j_call: TRBJ1-1
d_call: .
v_call: TRBV19

cdr3_nt: TGTGCCAGCAGCTTGGGTGGAGTTTGGACAGATGAGCAGTTCTTC
cdr3_aa: CASSLGGVWTDEQFF
clone_size: .
j_call: TRBJ2-1
d_call: .
v_call: TRBV7-7

cdr3_nt: TGTGCCACCAGCAGAGGATCACCCCAAGAGACCCAGTACTTC
cdr3_aa: CATSRGSPQETQYF
clone_size: .
j_call: TRBJ2-5
d_call: .
v_call: TRBV15